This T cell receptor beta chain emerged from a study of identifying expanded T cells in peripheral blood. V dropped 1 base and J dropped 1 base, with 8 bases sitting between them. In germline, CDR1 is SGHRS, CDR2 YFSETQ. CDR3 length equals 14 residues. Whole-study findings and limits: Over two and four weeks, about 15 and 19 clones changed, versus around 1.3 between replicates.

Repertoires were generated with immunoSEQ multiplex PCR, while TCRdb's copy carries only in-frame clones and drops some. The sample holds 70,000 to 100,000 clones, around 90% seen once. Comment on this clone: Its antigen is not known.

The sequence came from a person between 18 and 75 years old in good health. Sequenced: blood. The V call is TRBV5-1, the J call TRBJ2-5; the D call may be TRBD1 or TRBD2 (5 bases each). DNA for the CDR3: TGCGCCAGCAGCTTGTATGGGACCCAAGAGACCCAGTACTTC. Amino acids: CASSLYGTQETQYF. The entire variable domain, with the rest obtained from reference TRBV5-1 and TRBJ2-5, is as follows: KAGVTQTPRYLIKTRGQQVTLSCSPISGHRSVSWYQQTPGQGLQFLFEYFSETQRNKGNFPGRFSGRQFSNSRSEMNVSTLELGDSALYLCASSLYGTQETQYFGPGTRLLVL.